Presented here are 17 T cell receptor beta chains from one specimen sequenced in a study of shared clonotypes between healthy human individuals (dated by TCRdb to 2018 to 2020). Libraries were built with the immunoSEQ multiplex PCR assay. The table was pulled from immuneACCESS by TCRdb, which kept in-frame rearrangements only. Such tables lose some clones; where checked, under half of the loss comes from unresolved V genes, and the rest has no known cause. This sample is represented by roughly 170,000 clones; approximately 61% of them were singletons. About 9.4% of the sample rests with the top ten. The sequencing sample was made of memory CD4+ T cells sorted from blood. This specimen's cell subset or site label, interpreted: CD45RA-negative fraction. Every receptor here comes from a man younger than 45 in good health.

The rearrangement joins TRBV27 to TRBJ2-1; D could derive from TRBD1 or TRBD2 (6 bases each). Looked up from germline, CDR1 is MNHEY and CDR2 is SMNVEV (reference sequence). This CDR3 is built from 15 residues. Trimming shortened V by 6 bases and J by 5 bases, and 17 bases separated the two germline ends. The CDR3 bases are TGTGCCAGCAGCCCTAGGGGGGACTTTGACAATGAGCAGTTCTTC. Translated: CASSPRGDFDNEQFF.

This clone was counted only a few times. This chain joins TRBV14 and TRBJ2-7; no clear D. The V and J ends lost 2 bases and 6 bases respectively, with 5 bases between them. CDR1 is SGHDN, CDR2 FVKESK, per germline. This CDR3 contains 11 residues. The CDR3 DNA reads TGTGCCAGCAGCCAACTCCGCGAGCAGTACTTC. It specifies CASSQLREQYF.

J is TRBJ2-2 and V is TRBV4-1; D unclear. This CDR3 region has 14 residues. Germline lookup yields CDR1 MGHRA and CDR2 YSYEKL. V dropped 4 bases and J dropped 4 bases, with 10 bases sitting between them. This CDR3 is CASSLLGGTGELFF. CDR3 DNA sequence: TGCGCCAGCAGCCTTCTGGGCGGCACCGGGGAGCTGTTTTTT.

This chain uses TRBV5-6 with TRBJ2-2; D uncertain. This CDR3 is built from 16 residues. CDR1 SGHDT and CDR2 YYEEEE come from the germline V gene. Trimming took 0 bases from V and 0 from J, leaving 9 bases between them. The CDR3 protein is CASSLVFNSNTGELFF. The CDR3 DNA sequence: TGTGCCAGCAGCTTGGTTTTTAACTCGAACACCGGGGAGCTGTTTTTT. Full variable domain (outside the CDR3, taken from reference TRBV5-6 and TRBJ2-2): DAGVTQSPTHLIKTRGQQVTLRCSPKSGHDTVSWYQQALGQGPQFIFQYYEEEERQRGNFPDRFSGHQFPNYSSELNVNALLLGDSALYLCASSLVFNSNTGELFFGEGSRLTVL.

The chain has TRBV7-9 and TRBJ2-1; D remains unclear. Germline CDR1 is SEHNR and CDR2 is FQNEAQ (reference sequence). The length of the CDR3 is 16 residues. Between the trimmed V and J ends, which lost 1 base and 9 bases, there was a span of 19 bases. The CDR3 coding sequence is TGTGCCAGCAGCTTAGGTACGAGGATCGGCCTGGGTGAGCAGTTCTTC. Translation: CASSLGTRIGLGEQFF.

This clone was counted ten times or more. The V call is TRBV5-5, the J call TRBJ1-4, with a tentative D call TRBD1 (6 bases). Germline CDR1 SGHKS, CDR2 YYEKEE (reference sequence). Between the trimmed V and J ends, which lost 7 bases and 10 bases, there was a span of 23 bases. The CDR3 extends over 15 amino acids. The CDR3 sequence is CASGPIATSGAKLFF. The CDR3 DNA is TGTGCCAGCGGCCCAATCGCGACATCGGGGGCAAAACTGTTTTTT.

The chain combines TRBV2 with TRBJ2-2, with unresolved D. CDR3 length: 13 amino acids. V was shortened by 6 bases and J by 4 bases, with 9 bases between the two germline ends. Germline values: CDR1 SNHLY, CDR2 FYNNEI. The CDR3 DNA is TGTGCCAGCAGCGCCACAGCCACCGGGGAGCTGTTTTTT. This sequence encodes CASSATATGELFF.

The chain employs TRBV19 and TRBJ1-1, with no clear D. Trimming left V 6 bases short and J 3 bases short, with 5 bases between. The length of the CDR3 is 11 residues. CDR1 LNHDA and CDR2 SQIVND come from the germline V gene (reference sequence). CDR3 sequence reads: CASRGYTEAFF. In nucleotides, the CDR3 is TGTGCCAGTAGAGGGTACACTGAAGCTTTCTTT.

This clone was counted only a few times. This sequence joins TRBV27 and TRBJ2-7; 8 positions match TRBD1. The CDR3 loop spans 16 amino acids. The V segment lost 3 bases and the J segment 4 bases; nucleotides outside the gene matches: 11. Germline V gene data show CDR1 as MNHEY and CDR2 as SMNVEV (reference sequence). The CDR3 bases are TGTGCCAGCAGTTTCGTCCAGGGGGCTGTAGTGTACGAGCAGTACTTC. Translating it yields CASSFVQGAVVYEQYF.

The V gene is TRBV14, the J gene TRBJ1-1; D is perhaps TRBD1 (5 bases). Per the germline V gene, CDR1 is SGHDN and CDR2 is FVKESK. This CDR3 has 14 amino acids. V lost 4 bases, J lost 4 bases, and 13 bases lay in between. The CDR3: CASSRRDVSTEAFF. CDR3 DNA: TGTGCCAGCAGCCGCCGGGACGTGAGCACTGAAGCTTTCTTT.

CDR3 in DNA: TGTGCCAGCAGCTTAGGATCCCCCTCCAGGGCACATCAGCCCCAGCATTTT. This gives the protein CASSLGSPSRAHQPQHF. This chain uses TRBV11-2 with TRBJ1-5, with D maybe TRBD1 (5 bases). Germline V CDR1 and CDR2: SGHAT, FQNNGV. The CDR3 has 17 residues. V lost 1 base and J lost 5, with 18 bases in between.

The CDR3 coding sequence is TGTGCCAGCAGTTACGGTACTTTCGGCAGCTATGGCTACACCTTC. This codes for CASSYGTFGSYGYTF. This chain joins TRBV6-5 and TRBJ1-2; D remains unclear. Trimming took off 2 bases at V and 4 bases at J, with 14 bases between the two ends. The CDR3 runs 15 residues. Germline V gene lookup returns CDR1 MNHEY and CDR2 SVGAGI.

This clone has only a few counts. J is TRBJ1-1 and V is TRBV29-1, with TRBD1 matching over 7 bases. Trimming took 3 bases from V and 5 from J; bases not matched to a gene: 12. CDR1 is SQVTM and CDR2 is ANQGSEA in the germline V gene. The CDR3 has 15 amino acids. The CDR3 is CSVERYGQVGTEAFF. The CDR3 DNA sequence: TGCAGCGTTGAGCGGTATGGACAGGTGGGGACTGAAGCTTTCTTT.

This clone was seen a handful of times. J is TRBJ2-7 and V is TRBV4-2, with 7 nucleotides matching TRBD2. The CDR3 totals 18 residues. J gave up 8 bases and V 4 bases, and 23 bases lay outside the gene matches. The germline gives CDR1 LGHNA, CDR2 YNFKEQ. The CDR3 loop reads CASSPRTRIGEKSVKQYF. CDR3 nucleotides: TGTGCCAGCAGCCCTCGGACTAGGATTGGGGAAAAGTCGGTTAAGCAGTACTTC.

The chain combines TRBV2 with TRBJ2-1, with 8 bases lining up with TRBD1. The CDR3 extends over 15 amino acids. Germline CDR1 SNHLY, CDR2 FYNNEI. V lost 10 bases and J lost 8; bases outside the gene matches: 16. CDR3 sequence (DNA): TGTGCCACCAAAAGGACCGGACAGGGTCAAGATGAGCAGTTCTTC. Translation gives CATKRTGQGQDEQFF.

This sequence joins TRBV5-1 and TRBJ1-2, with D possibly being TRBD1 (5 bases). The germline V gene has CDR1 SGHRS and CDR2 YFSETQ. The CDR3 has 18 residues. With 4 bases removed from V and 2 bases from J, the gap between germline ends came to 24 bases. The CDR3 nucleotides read TGCGCCAGCAGCCAACGAAGTGCGACAGCGCTGAGGAACTATGGCTACACCTTC. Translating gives CASSQRSATALRNYGYTF.

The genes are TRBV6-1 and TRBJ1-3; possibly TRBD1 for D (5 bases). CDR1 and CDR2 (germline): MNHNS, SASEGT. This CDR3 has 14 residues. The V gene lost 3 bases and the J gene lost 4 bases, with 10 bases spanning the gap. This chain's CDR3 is CASSDPGYGNTIYF. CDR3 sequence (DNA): TGTGCCAGCAGTGACCCAGGGTACGGAAACACCATATATTTT.